The 2 T cell receptor beta chains below come from one sample, sequenced in a study of T cells in Graves' hyperthyroidism and ophthalmopathy. TCR beta CDR3 regions were amplified from RNA transcripts. TCR CDR3 underwent first-round RT-PCR with the HTBI primer set. TCRdb independently ran MiXCR on the multiplex PCR reads; one entry per CDR3 protein. The sample lists 550,000 to 800,000 distinct CDR3 sequences; 17% were seen once. Sequencing was carried out using blood. These receptors were obtained from a man aged 45 to 65 with Graves' hyperthyroidism.

This clonotype was counted ten times or more. The rearrangement uses TRBV28 and TRBJ2-7; tentatively, D is TRBD2 (5 bases). CDR1 is MDHEN, CDR2 SYDVKM, per germline. Trimming left V 4 bases short and J 2 bases short, with 12 bases between. The CDR3 has 14 amino acids. The CDR3 bases are TGTGCCAGCAGTTCTACTAGTACCGCCTACGAGCAGTACTTC. Translated: CASSSTSTAYEQYF.

This clonotype was detected only a few times. The chain carries TRBV30 and TRBJ2-2; D possibly corresponds to TRBD1 (6 bases). The CDR3 length is 14 residues. Trimming left V 4 bases short and J 6 bases short, with 15 bases between. Germline assignment: CDR1 GTSNPN and CDR2 SVGIG (reference sequence). CDR3 in amino acids: CAWNVRGGAGELFF. The DNA for the CDR3 is TGTGCCTGGAACGTCAGGGGTGGGGCCGGGGAGCTGTTTTTT.